This TCR beta chain was captured by sequencing in a study of cytomegalovirus exposure and HLA in healthy donors. Primers: 60 Vbeta forward and 13 Jbeta reverse. This table comes from immunoSEQ multiplex PCR, and its TCRdb copy is limited to in-frame clones, with some not included. The sample has approximately 150,000 clones, roughly four fifths seen once. V lost 0 bases and J lost 6; bases outside the gene matches: 9. The CDR3 runs to 16 residues. Per germline, CDR1 SGHVS and CDR2 FNYEAQ. The receptor comes from a man aged 18 to 29 in good health and CMV-seropositive. The V and J genes are TRBV7-6 and TRBJ2-3; 7 bases map to TRBD1. Sequencing input: PBMCs. The CDR3 coding sequence is TGTGCCAGCAGCTTAGCGAAGGGGGCCACTGGGGATACGCAGTATTTT. This codes for CASSLAKGATGDTQYF.